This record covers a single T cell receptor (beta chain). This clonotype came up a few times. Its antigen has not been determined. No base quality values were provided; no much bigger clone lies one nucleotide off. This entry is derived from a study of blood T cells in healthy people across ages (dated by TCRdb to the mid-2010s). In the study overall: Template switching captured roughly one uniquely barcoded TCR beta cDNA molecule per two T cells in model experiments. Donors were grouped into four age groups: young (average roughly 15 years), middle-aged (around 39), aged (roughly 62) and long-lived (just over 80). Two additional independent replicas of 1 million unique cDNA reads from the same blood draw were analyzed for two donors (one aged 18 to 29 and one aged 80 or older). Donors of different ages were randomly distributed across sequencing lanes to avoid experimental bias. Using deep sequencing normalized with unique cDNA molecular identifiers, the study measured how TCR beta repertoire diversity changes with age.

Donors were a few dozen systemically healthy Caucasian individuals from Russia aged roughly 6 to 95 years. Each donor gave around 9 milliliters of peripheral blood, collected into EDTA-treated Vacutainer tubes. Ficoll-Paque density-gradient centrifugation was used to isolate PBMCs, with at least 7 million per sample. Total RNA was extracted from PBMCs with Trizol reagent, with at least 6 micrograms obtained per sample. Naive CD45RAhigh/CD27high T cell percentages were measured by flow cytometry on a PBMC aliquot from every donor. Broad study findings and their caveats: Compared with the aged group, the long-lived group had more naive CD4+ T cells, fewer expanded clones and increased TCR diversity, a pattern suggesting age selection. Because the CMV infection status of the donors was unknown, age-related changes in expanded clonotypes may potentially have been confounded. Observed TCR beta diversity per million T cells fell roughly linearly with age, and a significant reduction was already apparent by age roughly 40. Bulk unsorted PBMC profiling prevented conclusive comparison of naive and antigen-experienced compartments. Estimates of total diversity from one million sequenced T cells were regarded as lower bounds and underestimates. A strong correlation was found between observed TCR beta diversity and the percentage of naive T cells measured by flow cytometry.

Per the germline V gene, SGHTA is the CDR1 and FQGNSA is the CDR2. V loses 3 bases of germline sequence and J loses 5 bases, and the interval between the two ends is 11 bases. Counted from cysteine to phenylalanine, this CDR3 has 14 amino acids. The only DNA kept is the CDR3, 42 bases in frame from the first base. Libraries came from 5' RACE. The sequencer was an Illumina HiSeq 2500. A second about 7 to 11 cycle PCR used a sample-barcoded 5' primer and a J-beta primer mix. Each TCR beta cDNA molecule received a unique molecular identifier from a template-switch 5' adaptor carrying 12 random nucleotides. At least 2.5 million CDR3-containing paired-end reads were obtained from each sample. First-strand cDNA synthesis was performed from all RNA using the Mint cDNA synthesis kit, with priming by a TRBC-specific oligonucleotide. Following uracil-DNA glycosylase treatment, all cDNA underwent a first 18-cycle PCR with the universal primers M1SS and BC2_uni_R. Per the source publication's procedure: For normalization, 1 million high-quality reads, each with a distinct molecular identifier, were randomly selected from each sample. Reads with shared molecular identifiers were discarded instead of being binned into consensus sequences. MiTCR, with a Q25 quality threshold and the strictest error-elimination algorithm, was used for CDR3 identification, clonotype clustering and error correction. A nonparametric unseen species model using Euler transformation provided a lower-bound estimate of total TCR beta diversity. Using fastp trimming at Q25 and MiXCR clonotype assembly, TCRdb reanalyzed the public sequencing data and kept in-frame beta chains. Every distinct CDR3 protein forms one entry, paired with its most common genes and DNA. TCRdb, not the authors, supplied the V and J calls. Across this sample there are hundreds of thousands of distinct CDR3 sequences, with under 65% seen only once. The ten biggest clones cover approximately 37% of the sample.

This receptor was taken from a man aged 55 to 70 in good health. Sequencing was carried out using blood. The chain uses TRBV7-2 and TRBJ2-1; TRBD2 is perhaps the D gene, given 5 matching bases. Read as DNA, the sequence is TGTGCCAGCAGCTTCTCTAGCAGAAACAATGAGCAGTTCTTC. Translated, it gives CASSFSSRNNEQFF.